Listed below are T cell receptor beta chains from one sample, sequenced in a study of T-cell reconstitution after alpha-beta-depleted transplantation in children. TCRdb ran MiXCR on the PCR reads and lists one entry per CDR3 protein. Of approximately 500,000 distinct CDR3 sequences in the sample, roughly a quarter were seen once. The sample in question was PBMCs, obtained before TCRalphabeta/CD19-depleted stem cell transplant. These receptors originate from a boy under two years old with Wiskott-Aldrich syndrome, due to receive a stem cell transplant. Both conserved end residues are part of each CDR3. A D gene is named only where the DNA matches it firmly. Clone size is not always given. Where it is, it says once, few, many or a class for expanded clones.

V gene,clone size,CDR3 length,D gene,J gene,CDR3 DNA,CDR3 protein
TRBV5-5,few,13,NA,TRBJ2-1,TGTGCCAGCAGCTTGTATGGTACACCCGAGCAGTTCTTC,CASSLYGTPEQFF
TRBV12-3/TRBV12-4,few,14,NA,TRBJ1-2,TGTGCCAGCAGTTACAGGGATCGGCCGTTTGGCTACACCTTC,CASSYRDRPFGYTF
TRBV5-1,NA,14,NA,TRBJ1-6,TGCGCCAGCAGCTTGTCCCAGGAATACTCACCCCTCCACTTT,CASSLSQEYSPLHF
TRBV7-3,few,13,NA,TRBJ2-1,TGTGCCAGCAGCTCACCGGGAACCAATGAGCAGTTCTTC,CASSSPGTNEQFF
TRBV5-1,many,15,TRBD2,TRBJ2-1,TGCGCCAGCAGCCTCCTAGCGGGGACCTACAATGAGCAGTTCTTC,CASSLLAGTYNEQFF
TRBV7-2,few,15,TRBD2,TRBJ2-7,TGTGCCAGCAGCTTAACGACTAGCGGGGCCTACGAGCAGTACTTC,CASSLTTSGAYEQYF
TRBV5-6,NA,13,NA,TRBJ2-1,TGTGCCAGCAGCTTGGGACTAGAGGCGGTTCCGTTCTTC,CASSLGLEAVPFF
TRBV7-2,few,15,TRBD1,TRBJ1-2,TGTGCCAGCAGCTTAGTGGCTACAGGGGTTCGCGGCTACACCTTC,CASSLVATGVRGYTF
TRBV9,NA,11,NA,TRBJ1-1,TGTGCCAGCAGCGGAGTGACAGGTGGGTCCTTT,CASSGVTGGSF
TRBV14,NA,16,TRBD2,TRBJ2-1,TGTGCCAGCAGCCAGGCTAGCGGGAGAGTGGGTAATGAGCAGTTCTTC,CASSQASGRVGNEQFF
TRBV7-8,NA,16,NA,TRBJ1-1,TGTGCCAGCAGCCTAGGCCGAACAGGGAGGCTGAGTGAAGCTTTCTTT,CASSLGRTGRLSEAFF
TRBV20-1,few,18,TRBD2,TRBJ2-4,TGCAGTGCTAGAGTTGTTTCTTCAAGCGGGAGCTACAAAAACATTCAGTACTTC,CSARVVSSSGSYKNIQYF
TRBV7-9,few,12,NA,TRBJ2-5,TGTGCCAGCAGCTTAGAGGTGAAGGCCCAGTACTTC,CASSLEVKAQYF
TRBV2,NA,15,NA,TRBJ2-7,TGTGCCAGCAGTACGAATTTAGCAGGGTCTAGCGAGCAGTACTTC,CASSTNLAGSSEQYF
TRBV5-1,NA,15,TRBD1,TRBJ2-3,TGCGCCAGCAGCTGCCGGGACAGGGGCACAGATACGCAGTATTTT,CASSCRDRGTDTQYF
TRBV5-5,NA,15,TRBD2,TRBJ2-7,TGTGCCAGCAGCGTCGGACTAGCGGATTCCTACGAGCAGTACTTC,CASSVGLADSYEQYF
TRBV29-1,NA,12,NA,TRBJ2-5,TGCAGCGTCTGGACGTTGCGGGAGACCCAGTACTTC,CSVWTLRETQYF
TRBV13,few,14,NA,TRBJ1-4,TGTGCCAGCAGCTCGACAGAGATTAATGAAAAACTGTTTTTT,CASSSTEINEKLFF
TRBV15,NA,17,TRBD1,TRBJ2-1,TGTGCCACCAGCAGAGAGCCTTACCCGGGACAGGGGAATGAGCAGTTCTTC,CATSREPYPGQGNEQFF
TRBV5-1,NA,17,NA,TRBJ2-1,TGCGCCAGCAGCTTGGGCCGAGCCCCTATTATCTACAATGAGCAGTTCTTC,CASSLGRAPIIYNEQFF
TRBV7-8,NA,18,NA,TRBJ1-5,TGTGCCAGCAGCTTTGGGGCAGGGGTTAGGGGTAGCAATCAGCCCCAGCATTTT,CASSFGAGVRGSNQPQHF
TRBV12-3/TRBV12-4,NA,13,NA,TRBJ2-7,TGTGCCAGCAGTTTATACGGCTACTACGAGCAGTACTTC,CASSLYGYYEQYF
TRBV12-3/TRBV12-4,NA,13,NA,TRBJ2-7,TGTGCCAGCAGTCGACAGGCCTTCTACGAGCAGTACTTC,CASSRQAFYEQYF
TRBV7-2,few,16,TRBD2,TRBJ2-5,TGTGCCAGCAGCTTATCCCCCCTAGCGGGAAGAGAGACCCAGTACTTC,CASSLSPLAGRETQYF
TRBV5-1,NA,15,NA,TRBJ2-1,TGCGCCAGCAGCTTGGAGCCATTTTCCTACAATGAGCAGTTCTTC,CASSLEPFSYNEQFF
TRBV15,NA,15,TRBD2,TRBJ2-7,TGTGCCACCAGCAGAGTCGGGCTAGCGGGAGGCGAGCAGTACTTC,CATSRVGLAGGEQYF
TRBV4-1,NA,15,NA,TRBJ2-2,TGCGCCAGCAGCCAAGCTGTGTTGGTTACCGGGGAGCTGTTTTTT,CASSQAVLVTGELFF
TRBV18,NA,17,TRBD1,TRBJ2-6,TGTGCCAGCTCAATGGGACAGGGTAATCCTGGGGCCAACGTCCTGACTTTC,CASSMGQGNPGANVLTF
TRBV30,NA,15,NA,TRBJ1-3,TGTGCCTGGAGTAATACAGCCGAATTTGGAAACACCATATATTTT,CAWSNTAEFGNTIYF
TRBV3-1,NA,20,TRBD2,TRBJ2-1,TGTGCCAGCAGCCCGAGGACTAGCGGGAGGCCCCCGTTGGCCTACAATGAGCAGTTCTTC,CASSPRTSGRPPLAYNEQFF
TRBV6-2/TRBV6-3,NA,16,TRBD1,TRBJ2-5,TGTGCCAGCAGTTACTCGGGGACAGGGAGCCAAGAGACCCAGTACTTC,CASSYSGTGSQETQYF
TRBV19,NA,14,TRBD1,TRBJ2-5,TGTGCCAGTGGCGGGACAGGGGGCTTGGAGACCCAGTACTTC,CASGGTGGLETQYF
TRBV27,NA,17,TRBD2,TRBJ2-7,TGTGCCAGCAGACTAGCGGGAGGGTATGGGACATCCTACGAGCAGTACTTC,CASRLAGGYGTSYEQYF
TRBV7-2,NA,13,TRBD2,TRBJ2-3,TGTGCCAGCAGCTCGGGACTAGCCAGTACGCAGTATTTT,CASSSGLASTQYF
TRBV6-1,NA,12,NA,TRBJ1-1,TGTGCCAGCAGGTACAGGGTCACTGAAGCTTTCTTT,CASRYRVTEAFF
TRBV5-1,few,15,TRBD2,TRBJ2-1,TGCGCCAGCAGCTTGGCCAGCGGGAGAAGAGATGAGCAGTTCTTC,CASSLASGRRDEQFF
TRBV7-6,NA,16,TRBD2,TRBJ2-7,TGTGCCAGCAGCTCAGGCATCCGGGACTACTCCTACGAGCAGTACTTC,CASSSGIRDYSYEQYF
TRBV3-1,NA,14,NA,TRBJ2-1,TGTGCCAGTTGCCATAGCGGTTCCTACAATGAGCAGTTCTTC,CASCHSGSYNEQFF
TRBV20-1,few,12,NA,TRBJ1-5,TGCAGTGCTAGTGACCGGCATCAGCCCCAGCATTTT,CSASDRHQPQHF
TRBV20-1,NA,13,TRBD1,TRBJ1-4,TGCAGTGCTAGGGGACAGGGACACGAAAAACTGTTTTTT,CSARGQGHEKLFF